This T cell receptor (beta chain) emerged from a study of blood T cell repertoires in COVID-19 (TCRdb year 2020). A note on the overall study: Samples from collaborators originated in the United States, Italy and Spain and spanned both the acute and convalescent phases of COVID-19. The samples were drawn from two sources: the first 160 participants of the ongoing ImmuneRACE study, and 1,254 subjects contributed by 6 global collaborators. The material from the prospective study consisted of cDNA or gDNA derived from T cells, B-cell-depleted T cells, or PBMCs. HLA class I and class II types, where available, came from metadata supplied by the sample provider rather than from assay-based typing. Subjects who had been exposed to COVID-19, were actively infected with it, or had recovered from it provided the deeply sampled blood TCRbeta repertoires that made up the dataset. Nearly every sample came with metadata listing a de-identified subject ID, COVID-19 status, age in years and sex. The repertoires were released in a freely available public database intended as a resource for research on the immune response to SARS-CoV-2.

Summary of the overall study and its limitations: The quantity of clinical and demographic metadata differed by source and by participant and was supplied without curation.

The germline V gene yields SQVTM for CDR1 and ANQGSEA for CDR2. V lost 7 bases and J lost 6 bases, and the count of bases not matched to a germline gene is 11. The CDR3, from cysteine to phenylalanine, totals 14 residues. Of the read, only the CDR3 DNA is kept; its 42 bases are in frame from base 1. The immunoSEQ Assay, a bias-controlled multiplex PCR, was used to amplify TCRbeta CDR3 regions from genomic DNA. Per the original workflow: The number of nucleated cells in each sample was estimated by amplification of reference gene primers within the assay. To quantify the absolute abundance of each unique TCRbeta CDR3 rearrangement, sequence reads were collapsed and filtered. Productive Simpson clonality was computed per sample as the square root of Simpson's diversity index over productive rearrangements. Not all clones reach the TCRdb copy of this immuneACCESS table, which keeps in-frame sequences only. Checked studies attribute under half of the gap to unresolved V genes and leave the rest unexplained. V and J calls and clone size are copied from that table; D and trimming were computed from the DNA. This sample has 200,000 to 250,000 clones in its table, and over 75% of those were observed once. About 5.1% of the sample lies in the top ten.

In this sample, this clone turned up a few times. Its antigen has not been determined. Qualities for individual bases were not recorded, and no much larger clone is one base off. In Seattle, one collaborating source enrolled patients while the infection was active and tracked those patients longitudinally over the course of disease. The collaborating institutions used their own protocols to collect whole blood in K2EDTA tubes. For TCRbeta analysis, collaborators shipped samples as frozen whole blood, isolated PBMCs, or DNA extracted from either of those sample types. This chain is built from TRBV29-1 and TRBJ2-1; TRBD2 fits 8 bases in the junction. Input material: peripheral blood. This receptor was taken from a man aged 50 or older with COVID-19, enrolled during active disease. The bases read TGCAGCGGTACACCGGGGGGGGCTTTCAATGAGCAGTTCTTC. It specifies CSGTPGGAFNEQFF.